One TCR beta chain is described in this entry. The table lists this clonotype with many counts. Its antigen is still unknown. No much larger clone exists at a distance of one base, and base qualities are not known. The method behind the library was multiplex PCR. TCRdb records Illumina HiSeq 4000 as the sequencer. To build TCR beta libraries, CDR3 regions were amplified by Arm-PCR using iRepertoire HTBI primers. Gel purification was performed on PCR products prior to sequencing. In the original analysis: Across samples, about 64 TRBV and 15 or so TRBJ segments were identified and used for gene usage analysis of CDR3 amino acid clonotypes. Filtered high-quality paired reads were merged into contigs using COPE and FqMerger. Contigs were aligned with BLAST to IMGT TRBV, TRBD and TRBJ reference genes, and CDR3 was defined per IMGT. Clonotypes above 0.1% frequency were classified as highly expanded clones. Shannon entropy was used to measure repertoire diversity, and the Gini coefficient was used to measure V-J evenness. Clonotypes shared by more than one individual were considered public. The public sequencing data were trimmed at Q25 with fastp and processed into clonotypes with MiXCR by TCRdb, which kept only in-frame beta chains. A single entry per CDR3 protein holds the most common genes and DNA from its merged rows. The V and J calls shown here were made by TCRdb, not taken from the authors' results. Present in this sample are about 330,000 distinct CDR3 sequences, about 16% of which were seen just once. The top ten clonotypes cover around 21% of the sample.

The data stem from a study of regulatory T cells in long-lasting Graves disease (dated by TCRdb to the early 2020s). In the study overall: Patients with newly diagnosed Graves' disease had been on antithyroid drugs for under 3 months. A total of around 33 samples underwent TCR sequencing, from about 13 patients with persistent Graves' disease and roughly 20 patients with newly diagnosed Graves' disease. Peripheral blood TCR sequencing and RNA sequencing compared persistent Graves' disease patients with newly diagnosed Graves' disease patients. The study was registered as a clinical trial and conducted in China.

The investigation overall reported the following: TRBV28, TRBJ1-2 and TRBJ2-5 were preferentially used in persistent disease, while TRBV20-1 and TRBJ2-1 were favored in newly diagnosed disease. The authors acknowledged the small sample size as a limitation that may reduce accuracy. The study examined only peripheral blood because the primary lesion, thyroid tissue, could not be accessed. Sequencing and analysis were limited to the TCR beta chain. Patients with persistent disease shared more public clonotypes (approximately 2,500) than newly diagnosed patients did (966). Persistent Graves' disease patients showed lower TCR Shannon entropy and fewer highly expanded clones than newly diagnosed patients, suggesting clonal expansion.

Measured from the cysteine to the phenylalanine, the CDR3 is 12 residues long. The sequence is cut down to CDR3 DNA, 36 bases in frame from base 1. From a lookup of the germline V gene (reference sequence), CDR1 and CDR2 are GTSNPN and SVGIG. Trimming at the junction amounts to 3 bases on V and 1 base on J, and the germline ends lie 6 bases apart. The time point label of this sample denotes: newly diagnosed GD, antithyroid drugs for less than 3 months. RNA was extracted from PBMCs in TRIzol for both TCR sequencing and RNA sequencing. The diagnosis of Graves' disease followed American Thyroid Association guidelines. Patients for the study were recruited at an endocrinology department in Xi'an, China. Each patient gave about 10 milliliters of peripheral blood, collected in an EDTA anticoagulant tube. Ficoll Paque Plus density gradient separation was used to isolate PBMCs, and no further T cell sorting was performed. An Agilent 2100 Bioanalyzer and agarose gel were used to assess RNA quality, and a NanoDrop 2000 was used to measure RNA concentration.

This sample was shared with a second study, whose subject was T cells in Graves' hyperthyroidism and ophthalmopathy. The second publication reports: Graves' hyperthyroidism was defined as stable when no progression to ophthalmopathy occurred over 18 months of follow-up. Hyperthyroidism patients were aged 18 to 65 years and newly diagnosed, with disease duration of less than 2 months. The study excluded patients with uncontrolled infections, other autoimmune diseases, pregnancy or lactation. Diagnoses were established on the basis of clinical symptoms, serum thyroxine and TRAb, thyroid ultrasound, and orbital computed tomography. A first-round RT-PCR of the TCR CDR3 used the HTBI primer set with the Qiagen OneStep RT-PCR kit. Most expanded thyroid clonotypes (frequency above 0.001) were also detected in blood, a finding suggesting that blood repertoires may reflect thyroid immune responses. Ophthalmopathy was separated from stable hyperthyroidism by a 13 V-J signature model, with approximately 85% sensitivity and approximately 81% specificity obtained in cross-validation and 80%/75% obtained in testing. In validation, the model predicted progression to ophthalmopathy with over 65% sensitivity and roughly 72% specificity, a median of about 6 months before onset. A discovery cohort of fewer than 110 patients, about 44 with Graves' ophthalmopathy and 55 to 65 with stable Graves' hyperthyroidism, was used to find distinguishing TCR V-J signatures. Prospective prediction of ophthalmopathy was tested in an independent validation cohort of some 19 hyperthyroidism patients and around 16 patients who later progressed to ophthalmopathy. The roughly 100 discovery patients were randomly divided into training and test sets at a 7:3 ratio. The study also compared thyroid tissue and blood T-cell repertoires from about six Graves' hyperthyroidism patients. Once sampling was done, hyperthyroidism patients were given methimazole at a starting dose of 30 mg daily, whereas ophthalmopathy patients were given high-dose intravenous methylprednisolone. Libraries were constructed in a second round of multiplex PCR, after which size selection and purification were performed. Libraries were sequenced paired-end with 100 bp reads on an Illumina HiSeq2000. SOAPnuke was used to process the raw data, with reads discarded if the reads contained adapters or uncalled bases, had a mean Phred below 15, or lacked an exact constant-primer or identifier match. High-quality paired reads were merged with COPE v1.2.5, and unique nucleotide sequences were defined as clonotypes. MiTCR v1.1 was used to align clonotypes to the IMGT TRBV, TRBD and TRBJ reference segments. Only V-J combinations with frequency above 0.0001, covering about 99% of repertoires, were analysed. A TCS score was defined as the ratio between F50 (clonal expansion) and ExV (chaos), using BLOSUM62-based TCRdist between CDR3 peptides within each V-J. Welch's t-statistics and random forest reduced fewer than 550 V-J features to under 15, which were used in a naive Bayes classifier (R e1071). Sample size was not statistically predetermined, and investigators were not blinded to group allocation. According to the paper, TCR Vbeta CDR3 sequencing was carried out on 135 peripheral blood samples, which came from 40 to 45 ophthalmopathy, under 85 hyperthyroidism and approximately 17 progressor patients.

Here the chain combines TRBV30 and TRBJ2-5, with the identity of the D gene unclear. Sequencing used peripheral blood mononuclear cells (PBMCs), obtained at new diagnosis, from a patient treated with antithyroid drugs. The TCR comes from a woman aged 18-30 years with Graves disease. Donor details come from another sample of the same person, matched by shared clones. The CDR3 protein: CAWRVSQETQYF. In nucleotide form, the sequence is TGTGCCTGGAGGGTCAGCCAAGAGACCCAGTACTTC.